These T cell receptor beta chains were read from a single sample in a study of T cells after posttransplantation cyclophosphamide. Libraries were prepared by immunoSEQ multiplex PCR; TCRdb keeps only in-frame clonotypes and omits some of them. The sample shows 3,000 to 4,000 clones, around 85% of them seen only once. Here the sequenced sample was PBMCs, taken after allogeneic stem cell transplant with posttransplant cyclophosphamide. Receptors originate from a female patient aged 50-59 years who received an allogeneic stem cell transplant from an unrelated donor, was CMV-positive, and had acute and chronic GVHD. Some T cells may be the graft donor's. Both conserved end residues are part of each CDR3. A D gene is named only where the DNA matches it firmly. A clone size is listed for some rows: how often the clone was seen (once, few, many), or a class if it is expanded.

j_call | d_call | clone_size | v_call | cdr3_length | cdr3_aa | cdr3_nt
TRBJ1-1 | TRBD1 | once | TRBV11-2 | 17 | CASSWGQWPLTNTEAFF | TGTGCCAGCAGCTGGGGACAGTGGCCCCTCACGAACACTGAAGCTTTCTTT
TRBJ2-3 | TRBD1 | NA | TRBV7-8 | 12 | CASSSRGDTQYF | TGTGCCAGCAGCTCCAGGGGGGATACGCAGTATTTT
TRBJ2-4 | NA | NA | TRBV7-2 | 15 | CASSQGSLAKNIQYF | TGTGCCAGCAGCCAGGGGAGTCTAGCCAAAAACATTCAGTACTTC
TRBJ2-1 | TRBD2 | NA | TRBV7-2 | 17 | CASSPDLAGGPYNEQFF | TGTGCCAGCAGCCCGGATCTAGCGGGGGGACCCTACAATGAGCAGTTCTTC
TRBJ2-7 | TRBD2 | few | TRBV4-1 | 18 | CASSQEGASGRVSYEQYF | TGCGCCAGCAGCCAAGAGGGGGCTAGCGGGAGGGTCTCCTACGAGCAGTACTTC
TRBJ1-2 | NA | NA | TRBV5-1 | 14 | CASSSQGPPAGYTF | TGCGCCAGCAGCTCTCAGGGGCCCCCCGCGGGCTACACCTTC
TRBJ2-5 | TRBD2 | NA | TRBV5-1 | 16 | CASSAGLAGGQETQYF | TGCGCCAGCAGCGCGGGACTAGCGGGGGGCCAAGAGACCCAGTACTTC
TRBJ1-1 | TRBD1 | NA | TRBV18 | 15 | CASSPHLQGGTEAFF | TGTGCCAGCTCACCACACTTACAGGGGGGCACTGAAGCTTTCTTT
TRBJ2-5 | NA | NA | TRBV7-9 | 13 | CASSLRSEETQYF | TGTGCCAGCAGTCTACGGTCTGAAGAGACCCAGTACTTC
TRBJ1-1 | TRBD1 | NA | TRBV28 | 14 | CASTRDRYNTEAFF | TGTGCCAGCACCCGGGACAGGTACAACACTGAAGCTTTCTTT
TRBJ2-4 | TRBD1 | NA | TRBV30 | 14 | CAWSVGQGAGIQYF | TGTGCCTGGAGTGTAGGCCAGGGGGCAGGCATTCAGTACTTC
TRBJ2-1 | NA | NA | TRBV30 | 12 | CAWSEYYNEQFF | TGTGCCTGGAGTGAATACTACAATGAGCAGTTCTTC
TRBJ2-1 | NA | NA | TRBV9 | 12 | CASSSRSREQFF | TGTGCCAGCAGCTCACGATCTCGGGAGCAGTTCTTC
TRBJ1-2 | NA | NA | TRBV6-6 | 15 | CASSYSRGLGDGYTF | TGTGCCAGCAGTTACTCGCGGGGGCTGGGGGATGGCTACACCTTC
TRBJ2-3 | NA | NA | TRBV7-2 | 15 | CASSITGLHTDTQYF | TGTGCCAGCAGCATTACGGGACTCCACACAGATACGCAGTATTTT
TRBJ2-7 | TRBD2 | NA | TRBV4-1 | 18 | CASSQGSSGAHSSYEQYF | TGCGCCAGCAGCCAAGGTTCTAGCGGGGCGCACAGCTCCTACGAGCAGTACTTC
TRBJ2-2 | TRBD1 | NA | TRBV11-1 | 15 | CASSLVQGGTGELFF | TGTGCCAGCAGCTTAGTACAGGGGGGCACCGGGGAGCTGTTTTTT
TRBJ1-1 | NA | NA | TRBV5-6 | 14 | CASSLAVVNTEAFF | TGTGCCAGCAGCTTGGCGGTGGTGAACACTGAAGCTTTCTTT
TRBJ1-3 | TRBD1 | NA | TRBV30 | 14 | CAWSGTGSGNTIYF | TGTGCCTGGAGCGGGACAGGCTCTGGAAACACCATATATTTT
TRBJ2-3 | TRBD2 | NA | TRBV15 | 14 | CATSGTSARGTQYF | TGTGCCACCAGCGGGACTAGCGCACGGGGGACGCAGTATTTT
TRBJ2-7 | NA | NA | TRBV6-1 | 14 | CASSTGYRSYEQYF | TGTGCCAGCAGTACAGGGTATCGGTCCTACGAGCAGTACTTC
TRBJ2-1 | TRBD2 | NA | TRBV5-1 | 17 | CASSLVAGGTPYNEQFF | TGCGCCAGCAGCTTGGTAGCGGGAGGGACCCCCTACAATGAGCAGTTCTTC
TRBJ1-1 | TRBD1 | NA | TRBV30 | 14 | CAWLQIQGAGKAFF | TGTGCCTGGCTTCAAATTCAGGGGGCTGGGAAAGCTTTCTTT
TRBJ2-7 | TRBD2 | NA | TRBV4-3 | 17 | CASSQDASGRAPYEQYF | TGCGCCAGCAGCCAAGACGCTAGCGGGAGGGCCCCCTACGAGCAGTACTTC
TRBJ2-2 | TRBD2 | NA | TRBV12-5 | 18 | CASGLVLAGDPNTGELFF | TGTGCTAGTGGTTTGGTACTAGCGGGAGACCCGAACACCGGGGAGCTGTTTTTT
TRBJ2-1 | NA | NA | TRBV4-2 | 14 | CASSQSTRIDEQFF | TGTGCCAGCAGCCAATCGACTAGAATCGATGAGCAGTTCTTC
TRBJ2-5 | NA | NA | TRBV7-2 | 13 | CASSSTGFETQYF | TGTGCCAGCAGCTCCACAGGGTTTGAGACCCAGTACTTC
TRBJ2-5 | TRBD2 | once | TRBV7-3 | 13 | CASSLGLEETQYF | TGTGCCAGCAGCCTGGGACTAGAAGAGACCCAGTACTTC
TRBJ2-7 | TRBD1 | NA | TRBV5-1 | 14 | CASSFDYRGYEQYF | TGCGCCAGCAGCTTTGATTACAGGGGTTACGAGCAGTACTTC
TRBJ2-1 | TRBD1 | NA | TRBV28 | 18 | CATSSRDREGPYYNEQFF | TGTGCCACTTCGAGCCGGGACAGGGAAGGACCCTACTACAATGAGCAGTTCTTC
TRBJ1-1 | TRBD1 | once | TRBV19 | 14 | CASSTGTGNTEAFF | TGTGCCAGTAGTACGGGGACAGGGAACACTGAAGCTTTCTTT
TRBJ2-5 | TRBD2 | large | TRBV5-1 | 19 | CASSPLYSLVGGASETQYF | TGCGCCAGCAGCCCGTTGTACTCCCTTGTCGGGGGGGCATCAGAGACCCAGTACTTC
TRBJ2-7 | NA | NA | TRBV28 | 15 | CASSPTGLSSYEQYF | TGTGCCAGCAGTCCAACAGGGTTAAGCTCCTACGAGCAGTACTTC
TRBJ2-5 | TRBD1 | NA | TRBV7-8 | 14 | CASSHRDSEETQYF | TGTGCCAGCAGCCACCGGGACAGTGAAGAGACCCAGTACTTC
TRBJ2-7 | NA | NA | TRBV19 | 14 | CASSPGAVSYEQYF | TGTGCCAGTAGTCCAGGGGCAGTCTCCTACGAGCAGTACTTC
TRBJ2-7 | TRBD2 | NA | TRBV5-1 | 19 | CASGRLAGGLSMTSYEQYF | TGCGCCAGCGGACGACTAGCGGGGGGACTAAGCATGACCTCCTACGAGCAGTACTTC
TRBJ2-3 | TRBD2 | NA | TRBV4-2 | 17 | CASSFNPERGGPDTQYF | TGTGCCAGCAGCTTCAACCCAGAGCGGGGGGGCCCAGATACGCAGTATTTT
TRBJ2-7 | NA | NA | TRBV9 | 13 | CASSVAGSGEQYF | TGTGCCAGCAGCGTAGCTGGGTCGGGCGAGCAGTACTTC
TRBJ2-7 | NA | NA | TRBV27 | 17 | CASSFTGPPGGSYEQYF | TGTGCCAGCAGTTTCACCGGGCCACCCGGAGGGTCCTACGAGCAGTACTTC
TRBJ2-2 | TRBD1 | NA | TRBV28 | 14 | CASSTTGGIGELFF | TGTGCCAGCAGCACGACAGGGGGTATCGGGGAGCTGTTTTTT
TRBJ2-7 | TRBD2 | NA | TRBV6-1 | 18 | CASSGPWSVGGGAREQYF | TGTGCCAGCAGTGGGCCGTGGTCCGTTGGCGGGGGGGCCCGCGAGCAGTACTTC
TRBJ2-3 | TRBD2 | NA | TRBV9 | 16 | CASSTGVGGGTDTQYF | TGTGCCAGCAGCACCGGGGTTGGCGGGGGGACGGATACGCAGTATTTT
TRBJ1-5 | NA | NA | TRBV2 | 14 | CASSRTNRNQPQHF | TGTGCCAGCAGCCGAACGAATCGGAATCAGCCCCAGCATTTT
TRBJ1-1 | NA | few | TRBV21-1 | 16 | CASSKSFQGMNTEAFF | TGTGCCAGCAGCAAGTCCTTCCAGGGCATGAACACTGAAGCTTTCTTT
TRBJ1-6 | TRBD1 | once | TRBV7-9 | 14 | CASSSDRGNSPLHF | TGTGCCAGCAGCAGCGACAGGGGGAATTCACCCCTCCACTTT
TRBJ1-6 | NA | once | TRBV29-1 | 13 | CSVEAGRGSPLHF | TGCAGCGTTGAAGCAGGACGGGGTTCACCCCTCCACTTT
TRBJ1-3 | TRBD1 | NA | TRBV11-2 | 15 | CASSLRQGNGNTIYF | TGTGCCAGCAGCTTACGACAGGGAAATGGAAACACCATATATTTT